This T cell receptor beta chain was retrieved from a study of shared clonotypes between healthy human individuals. Details on this clone: As yet, its antigen is unknown. Other DNA sequences within the sample encode an identical CDR3.

Only CD45RO-negative cells positively selected for CCR7 counted as naive CD8 cells, so terminally differentiated effector memory CD45RA+ cells were excluded. Trimming shortened V by 3 bases and J by 5 bases, and 7 bases separated the two germline ends. The CDR3 extends over 13 amino acids. Germline CDR1 SEHNR, CDR2 FQNEAQ (reference sequence). At deep level, the assay was performed. Repertoires were generated with immunoSEQ multiplex PCR, while TCRdb's copy carries only in-frame clones and drops some. The sample lists 1.5 million to 2.5 million clones, about 95% occurring once. Study outcomes and limitations: Despite large depth, rarefaction showed incomplete sorted-subset sequencing.

The chain recombines TRBV7-9 with TRBJ2-2; no clear D gene. Sequencing input: naive CD8+ T cells sorted from blood. The sequence was obtained from a man aged 18 to 30 in good health. The CDR3 coding sequence is TGTGCCAGCAGCTTCCTTGGGACCGGGGAGCTGTTTTTT. This codes for CASSFLGTGELFF. The complete variable domain, with remaining parts taken from reference TRBV7-9 and TRBJ2-2, reads DTGVSQNPRHKITKRGQNVTFRCDPISEHNRLYWYRQTLGQGPEFLTYFQNEAQLEKSRLLSDRFSAERPKGSFSTLEIQRTEQGDSAMYLCASSFLGTGELFFGEGSRLTVL.